These 17 T cell receptor beta chains originate from one sample sequenced in a study of a mutant IDH1 vaccine in newly diagnosed glioma. Sequencing was performed with immunoSEQ multiplex PCR; in TCRdb, only in-frame clones are kept and a portion is missing. The profile shows 24,000 or so clones, approximately 88% of them singletons. Specified time point: week 47, end of study. Mutant IDH1 20-mer peptide, at 300 ug, made up each vaccine dose, with topical imiquimod. No antigens are known for them. Sequenced material: PBMCs, taken from a glioma patient whose treatment included an IDH1 peptide vaccine. Receptors were obtained from a man aged 35 to 55 with glioma.

The gene calls are TRBV7-6 and TRBJ2-3; 7 bases map to TRBD2. The CDR3 has 13 amino acids. The germline V gene has CDR1 SGHVS and CDR2 FNYEAQ. J was trimmed by 6 bases and V by 5 bases; bases with no gene match: 5. CDR3 loop: CASSPQAGDTQYF. The CDR3 DNA is TGTGCCAGCAGCCCTCAAGCGGGGGATACGCAGTATTTT.

This rearrangement joins TRBV9 to TRBJ1-3; 9 bases are shared with TRBD1. The CDR3 length is 16 residues. V trimming: 7 bases; J trimming: 1 base; junction bases outside the gene matches: 9. CDR1 SGDLS and CDR2 YYNGEE come from the germline V gene. The CDR3: CASSTGGGGSGNTIYF. The CDR3 nucleotides are TGTGCCAGCTCGACAGGGGGAGGAGGATCTGGAAACACCATATATTTT.

This chain connects TRBV27 to TRBJ1-4; tentative D call: TRBD1 (5 bases). CDR1 is MNHEY and CDR2 is SMNVEV in the germline V gene (reference sequence). V lost 4 bases, J lost 8 bases, and 17 bases lay in between. This CDR3 comprises 15 residues. The CDR3 loop is CASSSSGVAREKLFF. In DNA form, the CDR3 reads TGTGCCAGCAGTTCCTCGGGGGTGGCTCGGGAAAAACTGTTTTTT.

The chain is built from TRBV5-1 and TRBJ1-4; D is unclear. From germline, CDR1 is SGHRS and CDR2 YFSETQ. V lost 7 bases, J lost 7 bases, and 20 bases lay in between. The CDR3 length is 15 residues. Here the CDR3 reads CASSEGNLRREKLFF. The CDR3 DNA reads as TGCGCCAGCTCGGAGGGAAACTTAAGGCGTGAAAAACTGTTTTTT.

The gene calls are TRBV7-8 and TRBJ2-1; TRBD1 aligns across 9 bases. Looked up from germline, CDR1 is SGHVS and CDR2 is FQNEAQ. V shed 0 bases, J shed 8 bases, and the junction held 5 bases outside the gene matches. This CDR3 contains 15 residues. The CDR3 spells CASSLAGTGMDEQFF. In DNA, the CDR3 is TGTGCCAGCAGCTTAGCCGGGACAGGGATGGATGAGCAGTTCTTC.

Turning to this clone: At one boundary the junction diverges from the germline segment, which might be a read error. This rearrangement joins TRBV28 to TRBJ1-1; 7 bases line up with TRBD1. The CDR3 loop spans 16 amino acids. The V gene's germline CDR1 is MDHEN and CDR2 SYDVKM. This chain's CDR3 is CASTELQGRRTLKGLF. As DNA, the CDR3 is TGTGCCAGCACCGAACTACAGGGGCGCCGAACACTGAAGGGTCTCTTT.

This clone was counted between two and nine times. The V call is TRBV7-7, the J call TRBJ2-2, with TRBD1 identical over 9 bases. CDR1 is SSHAT, CDR2 FNYEAQ, per germline (reference sequence). The CDR3 extends over 13 amino acids. Written as DNA, the CDR3 is TGTGCTGTGTGGGACAGGGTCTCCGGGGAGCTGTTTTTT. As protein: CAVWDRVSGELFF.

V usage is TRBV14 and J usage is TRBJ1-3; no reliable D call. The CDR3 sequence is 15 residues long. V was clipped by 4 bases and J by 0 bases, with 10 bases between them. Looked up from germline, CDR1 is SGHDN and CDR2 is FVKESK. The CDR3 loop reads CASSPDGRSGNTIYF. CDR3 nucleotides: TGTGCCAGCAGCCCAGACGGCCGCTCTGGAAACACCATATATTTT.

The sample holds a few counts of this clone. The chain carries TRBV6-1 and TRBJ1-1; a weak D match, TRBD1 (6 bases). Germline CDR1 MNHNS, CDR2 SASEGT. There are 14 residues in the CDR3. V was clipped by 4 bases and J by 3 bases, with 12 bases between them. CDR3 nucleotide sequence: TGTGCCAGCAGTGGAGCGGGGGCTGACACTGAAGCTTTCTTT. Translation: CASSGAGADTEAFF.

There are a few counts of this clone. This chain uses TRBV2 with TRBJ2-1; 7 bases map to TRBD2. V lost 6 bases to trimming and J lost 1 base; unmatched junction nucleotides: 9. CDR3 length: 16 residues. Germline CDR1 is SNHLY and CDR2 is FYNNEI. The DNA for the CDR3 is TGTGCCAGCAGGCCCACTAGCGATTCATCCTACAATGAGCAGTTCTTC. It specifies CASRPTSDSSYNEQFF.

V usage is TRBV18 and J usage is TRBJ1-1; D is possibly TRBD1 (5 bases). V was pared by 2 bases and J by 1 base, with 17 bases between. Germline V gene sequence: CDR1 KGHSH, CDR2 LQKENI. The CDR3 is 17 amino acids. The DNA for the CDR3 is TGTGCCAGCTCACCAAGGACAATATTTCGGGGGAACACTGAAGCTTTCTTT. Its protein is CASSPRTIFRGNTEAFF.

The V call is TRBV29-1, the J call TRBJ1-2; D possibly corresponds to TRBD1 (5 bases). The length of the CDR3 is 12 residues. V lost 2 bases and J lost 14, with 18 bases in between. Germline CDR1 is SQVTM and CDR2 is ANQGSEA. The CDR3 DNA follows: TGCAGCGTTGAAAAAGGAGGCAGGGTAGGGACCTTC. Residues: CSVEKGGRVGTF. Drawing the rest from reference TRBV29-1 and TRBJ1-2, the complete variable domain is SAVISQKPSRDICQRGTSLTIQCQVDSQVTMMFWYRQQPGQSLTLIATANQGSEATYESGFVIDKFPISRPNLTFSTLTVSNMSPEDSSIYLCSVEKGGRVGTFGSGTRLTVV.

The rearrangement joins TRBV15 to TRBJ1-1, with 7 bases lining up with TRBD1. V was clipped by 4 bases and J by 2 bases; unmatched bases: 4. The CDR3 loop spans 14 amino acids. Germline values: CDR1 LNHNV, CDR2 YYDKDF (reference sequence). The CDR3 spells CATSIYRGNTEAFF. The CDR3 DNA follows: TGTGCCACCAGCATTTACAGGGGAAACACTGAAGCTTTCTTT. The full variable domain, its missing parts supplied by reference TRBV15 and TRBJ1-1, is DAMVIQNPRYQVTQFGKPVTLSCSQTLNHNVMYWYQQKSSQAPKLLFHYYDKDFNNEADTPDNFQSRRPNTSFCFLDIRSPGLGDTAMYLCATSIYRGNTEAFFGQGTRLTVV.

The chain combines TRBV5-1 with TRBJ2-4; the match to TRBD1 covers 10 bases. The CDR3 is 14 residues long. V shed 0 bases and J 7 bases; nucleotides not matched to a gene: 1. Looked up from germline, CDR1 is SGHRS and CDR2 is YFSETQ. CDR3 nucleotide sequence: TGCGCCAGCAGCTTGGGGGGACAGGGGAACATTCAGTACTTC. Residues: CASSLGGQGNIQYF.

This chain links TRBV19 with TRBJ2-1; TRBD1 is a possible D gene (6 bases). In germline, CDR1 is LNHDA, CDR2 SQIVND (reference sequence). The length of the CDR3 is 13 residues. V was shortened by 3 bases and J by 7 bases, with 10 bases between the two germline ends. The CDR3 sequence is CASSMDSWNEQFF. In nucleotides, the CDR3 is TGTGCCAGTAGTATGGACAGTTGGAATGAGCAGTTCTTC. The full variable domain, rest sourced from reference TRBV19 and TRBJ2-1, is DGGITQSPKYLFRKEGQNVTLSCEQNLNHDAMYWYRQDPGQGLRLIYYSQIVNDFQKGDIAEGYSVSREKKESFPLTVTSAQKNPTAFYLCASSMDSWNEQFFGPGTRLTVL.

The chain joins TRBV10-2 to TRBJ2-5, with D uncertain. The CDR3 contains 13 residues. With 6 bases removed from V and 1 base from J, the gap between germline ends came to 9 bases. Germline CDR1 WSHSY, CDR2 SAAADI. The DNA of the CDR3 is TGCGCCAGCAGGACCTCCAGCCAAGAGACCCAGTACTTC. Translated: CASRTSSQETQYF.

The chain links TRBV5-6 to TRBJ2-3; D is unresolved. The V and J ends lost 4 bases and 7 bases respectively, with 16 bases between them. Germline CDR1 reads SGHDT; CDR2 reads YYEEEE. The CDR3 runs 14 residues. This CDR3 is CASSPRSLSYTQYF. Written as DNA, the CDR3 is TGTGCCAGCAGCCCACGGTCCTTGAGTTATACGCAGTATTTT.